These T cell receptor beta chains were read from a single sample in a study of blood T cell repertoires in COVID-19. The table came from immunoSEQ multiplex PCR; TCRdb's copy has only in-frame clones and leaves some out. The sample has approximately 190,000 clones, roughly 87% seen once. Source material: peripheral blood. Receptors originate from an older woman with COVID-19, enrolled during active disease. CDR3s include the opening cysteine and the closing phenylalanine or tryptophan. D genes are given only for firm matches. The listing skips clone size in some rows; elsewhere it reads once, few, many or a size class.

D	size	V	J	DNA	CDR3
-	few	TRBV5-6	TRBJ2-2	TGTGCCAGCAGCCGGGGGCAGGGGGTCAACACCGGGGAGCTGTTTTTT	CASSRGQGVNTGELFF
TRBD1	-	TRBV7-7	TRBJ2-1	TGTGCTAGCAGTTTTGGACAGGGCACCTACAATGAGCAGTTCTTC	CASSFGQGTYNEQFF
-	-	TRBV6-5	TRBJ1-5	TGTGCCAGCAGCGTGGAGGGGTTACAGCCCCAGCATTTT	CASSVEGLQPQHF
TRBD1	few	TRBV29-1	TRBJ1-6	TGCAGCGTGAGGACCGGGACAGGGGATTCACCCCTCCACTTT	CSVRTGTGDSPLHF
-	-	TRBV20-1	TRBJ2-3	TGCAGTGCTAGTCGGGGTAGCACAGATACGCAGTATTTT	CSASRGSTDTQYF
-	-	TRBV7-2	TRBJ2-3	TGTGCCAGCAGCTTAGGTCCCATGGGAGCGGAGTACACAGATACGCAGTATTTT	CASSLGPMGAEYTDTQYF
-	-	TRBV6-5	TRBJ1-1	TGTGCCAGCAGATGGAAAACAGAGATGAACACTGAAGCTTTCTTT	CASRWKTEMNTEAFF
TRBD2	-	TRBV7-8	TRBJ2-1	TGTGCCAGCAGGCTCAGTAGCGGGAGAGTCAATGAGCAGTTCTTC	CASRLSSGRVNEQFF
-	few	TRBV20-1	TRBJ1-3	TGCAGTGCTAGTAATCCAAGCCCTGGAAACACCATATATTTT	CSASNPSPGNTIYF
TRBD1	-	TRBV24-1	TRBJ1-2	TGTGCCACCAGTCCTACAGGGGGCAGGGGCTACACCTTC	CATSPTGGRGYTF
TRBD1	-	TRBV19	TRBJ1-5	TGTGCCAGTACCGGGACAGGTCCGACACTGCCCCAGCATTTT	CASTGTGPTLPQHF
TRBD1	-	TRBV7-2	TRBJ1-2	TGTGCCAGCAGCTCGGACAGGGGTAACTATGGCTACACCTTC	CASSSDRGNYGYTF
-	-	TRBV5-4	TRBJ1-1	TGTGCCAGCAGCTTGGGGGTGACAGCGACTGAAGCTTTCTTT	CASSLGVTATEAFF
-	-	TRBV28	TRBJ2-7	TGTGCCAGCAGGACAATCCGGATACAGCCCTACGAGCAGTACTTC	CASRTIRIQPYEQYF
TRBD1	once	TRBV6-6	TRBJ1-2	TGTGCCAGTCACAGGGGTGCAAGCTATGGCTACACCTTC	CASHRGASYGYTF
-	-	TRBV28	TRBJ1-1	TGTGCCAGCAGTTTATTGCCAGGGGTGACTGAAGCTTTCTTT	CASSLLPGVTEAFF
TRBD2	-	TRBV5-1	TRBJ2-1	TGCGCCAGCAGCCCGATTAGCGGGAACATCAATGAGCAGTTCTTC	CASSPISGNINEQFF
-	-	TRBV7-2	TRBJ1-2	TGTGCCAGCAGCCTAGGGCCGGGGGGCTACACCTTC	CASSLGPGGYTF
-	-	TRBV4-1	TRBJ1-6	TGCGCCAGCAGCCAAGAACTTCAGGGATACGATAATTCACCCCTCCACTTT	CASSQELQGYDNSPLHF
TRBD2	once	TRBV5-1	TRBJ2-2	TGCGCCAGCAGCTTGGAGGTTAGCGGGACCGGGGAGCTGTTTTTT	CASSLEVSGTGELFF
TRBD1	-	TRBV3-1/TRBV3-2	TRBJ1-1	TGTGCCAGCAGCCTCACCGGGACAGCGACCACTGAAGCTTTCTTT	CASSLTGTATTEAFF
-	-	TRBV9	TRBJ2-3	TGTGCCAGCAGCCCGATAAGAGGGCATTCAGATACGCAGTATTTT	CASSPIRGHSDTQYF
TRBD2	once	TRBV7-2	TRBJ2-2	TGTGCCAGCAGCTTGCGGCGGGGGTACACCGGGGAGCTGTTTTTT	CASSLRRGYTGELFF
-	-	TRBV19	TRBJ1-6	TGTGCCTCCCGATCCCTTCGACTCGGTAGTTCACCCCTCCACTTT	CASRSLRLGSSPLHF
-	-	TRBV25-1	TRBJ1-1	TGTGCCAGCAGTGCTAGGGGCACGATCACCACTGAAGCTTTCTTT	CASSARGTITTEAFF
TRBD1	-	TRBV6-5	TRBJ1-1	TGTGCCAGCAGTCCTCTCACAGGGGTGAACACTGAAGCTTTCTTT	CASSPLTGVNTEAFF
TRBD2	-	TRBV4-3	TRBJ2-1	TGCGCCAGCAGCCAAATAGCGGGAGGGCCTTTCAATGAGCAGTTCTTC	CASSQIAGGPFNEQFF
TRBD1	-	TRBV5-1	TRBJ2-5	TGCGCCAGCAGCACCATAGACAGGGAGCTCCAAGAGACCCAGTACTTC	CASSTIDRELQETQYF
TRBD1	once	TRBV5-1	TRBJ1-3	TGCGCCAGCAGCTTGAGGACAGGGGATGGAAACACCATATATTTT	CASSLRTGDGNTIYF
-	-	TRBV18	TRBJ1-2	TGTGCCAGCTCACCCGACGCGGACTATGGCTACACCTTC	CASSPDADYGYTF
-	-	TRBV5-1	TRBJ1-1	TGCGCCAGCAGCCCCGACGGCGGGGGAACTGAAGCTTTCTTT	CASSPDGGGTEAFF
-	-	TRBV5-1	TRBJ1-4	TGCGCCAGCAGCGACGGACGGGGATCGAATGAAAAACTGTTTTTT	CASSDGRGSNEKLFF
TRBD2	once	TRBV7-2	TRBJ2-3	TGTGCCAGCAGCCCGGTAGGGGGGGGGACTAGCGGCACAGATACGCAGTATTTT	CASSPVGGGTSGTDTQYF
-	-	TRBV18	TRBJ2-5	TGTGCCAGCTCACTACCATCGCGGGGCCAAGAGACCCAGTACTTC	CASSLPSRGQETQYF
-	-	TRBV5-4	TRBJ2-1	TGTGCCAGCAGTTTAGTCCTAGGGAGTGAGCAGTTCTTC	CASSLVLGSEQFF
TRBD1	-	TRBV5-4	TRBJ1-1	TGTGCCAGCAGCTTGGAGGGGTGGGTAGGAAGGGGGCAACGGGACACTGAAGCTTTCTTT	CASSLEGWVGRGQRDTEAFF
TRBD1	-	TRBV14	TRBJ1-1	TGTGCCAGCAGCCCCAGGGGGTACACTGAAGCTTTCTTT	CASSPRGYTEAFF
-	-	TRBV6-6	TRBJ1-6	TGTGCCAGCAGTACCGACAGCTCCTATAATTCACCCCTCCACTTT	CASSTDSSYNSPLHF
-	-	TRBV2	TRBJ1-1	TGTGCCAGCAGCCCCCTAGGGGCCCCAATGAACACTGAAGCTTTCTTT	CASSPLGAPMNTEAFF
TRBD1	-	TRBV6-6	TRBJ1-1	TGTGCCAGCAGCTCCGGGACAGTGAACACTGAAGCTTTCTTT	CASSSGTVNTEAFF
-	-	TRBV6-6	TRBJ1-5	TGTGCCAGCAGTCTGGAACAGGGATTGGGCAATCAGCCCCAGCATTTT	CASSLEQGLGNQPQHF
TRBD2	-	TRBV5-5	TRBJ2-2	TGTGCCAGCAGCTTGGGACTAGCGGGAGGTTCGAACACCGGGGAGCTGTTTTTT	CASSLGLAGGSNTGELFF
-	-	TRBV7-9	TRBJ2-1	TGTGCCAGCAGCTTAATGGCTTTGAGGTTAGTTGGCAATGAGCAGTTCTTC	CASSLMALRLVGNEQFF
-	-	TRBV7-9	TRBJ2-2	TGTGCCAGCAGCTTAGGTTCCTTTACAGGCGGTGAGCTGTTTTTT	CASSLGSFTGGELFF
TRBD1	-	TRBV5-5	TRBJ1-5	TGTGCCAGCAGCTTGTCGTCACAGGGGGCAGGCAATCAGCCCCAGCATTTT	CASSLSSQGAGNQPQHF
-	few	TRBV28	TRBJ1-2	TGTGCCACCCGAGACCTTGGAGCTAACTATGGCTACACCTTC	CATRDLGANYGYTF
TRBD2	-	TRBV15	TRBJ2-1	TGTGCCACCAGAGAGATAGCGGGAGGTACCTACAATGAGCAGTTCTTC	CATREIAGGTYNEQFF
-	-	TRBV6-5	TRBJ1-4	TGTGCCAGCAGAGACCTTGGCAGGGGTGGCGAAAAACTGTTTTTT	CASRDLGRGGEKLFF
TRBD1	-	TRBV11-1	TRBJ1-1	TGTGCCAGCAGCCCTGGGAAGGGGGCACGAGGTACTGAAGCTTTCTTT	CASSPGKGARGTEAFF
TRBD1	-	TRBV11-2	TRBJ2-5	TGTGCCAGCAGCTTAAGGCCTGGGACAGGGGCTAACAGGAGGACCCAGTACTTC	CASSLRPGTGANRRTQYF
-	-	TRBV5-1	TRBJ2-7	TGCGCCAGCAGCCCTAGGGGCGGCAGCTCCTACGAGCAGTACTTC	CASSPRGGSSYEQYF
-	-	TRBV19	TRBJ2-2	TGTGCCAGTAGTATAGGGGGGGGCCGGGGCACCGGGGAGCTGTTTTTT	CASSIGGGRGTGELFF